Each of the 2 T cell receptor beta chains below was sequenced from the same sample in a study of T cells in Graves' hyperthyroidism and ophthalmopathy. RNA transcripts were the template for amplifying TCR beta CDR3 regions. The HTBI primer set drove a first-round RT-PCR of the TCR CDR3. A single record per CDR3 protein comes from TCRdb applying MiXCR to the multiplex PCR reads. This sample has about 680,000 distinct CDR3 sequences, with 30% to 40% found just once. What was sequenced was blood. These receptors all stem from a woman between 40 and 55 years old with Graves' hyperthyroidism.

The chain has TRBV6-5 and TRBJ2-2; 7 bases align to TRBD2. CDR3 length: 16 amino acids. With 2 bases clipped from V and 5 bases from J, the junction kept 8 bases outside the gene matches. Germline values: CDR1 MNHEY, CDR2 SVGAGI. The CDR3 bases are TGTGCCAGCAGTTACGGAGGGAGGGCTCCTACCGGGGAGCTGTTTTTT. Residues: CASSYGGRAPTGELFF.

This clonotype appeared many times. The CDR3, as DNA: TGCGCCAGCAGTGTAACCTACATGAACACTGAAGCTTTCTTT. Its protein is CASSVTYMNTEAFF. The chain has TRBV10-2 and TRBJ1-1; D gene unclear. Between the trimmed V and J ends, which lost 4 bases and 0 bases, there was a span of 9 bases. The germline V gene encodes CDR1 WSHSY and CDR2 SAAADI. There are 14 residues in the CDR3.